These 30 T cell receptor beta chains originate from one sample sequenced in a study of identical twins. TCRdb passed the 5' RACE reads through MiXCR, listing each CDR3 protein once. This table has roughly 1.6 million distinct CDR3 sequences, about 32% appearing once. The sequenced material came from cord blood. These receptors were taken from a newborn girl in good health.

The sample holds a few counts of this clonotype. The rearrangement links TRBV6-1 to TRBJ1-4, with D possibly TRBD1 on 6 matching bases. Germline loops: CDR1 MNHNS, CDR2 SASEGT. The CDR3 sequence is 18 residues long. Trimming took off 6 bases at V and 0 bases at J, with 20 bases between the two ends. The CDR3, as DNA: TGTGCCAGCAGGGCCGACAGGAAGAAATCAGCAACTAATGAAAAACTGTTTTTT. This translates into CASRADRKKSATNEKLFF.

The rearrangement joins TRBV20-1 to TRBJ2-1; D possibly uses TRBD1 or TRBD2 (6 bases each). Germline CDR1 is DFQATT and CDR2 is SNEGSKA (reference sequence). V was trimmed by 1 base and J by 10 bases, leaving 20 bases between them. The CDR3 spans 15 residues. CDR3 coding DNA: TGCAGTGCTAGAGTAAGGGGGGAATGGGCCTACGAGCAGTTCTTC. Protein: CSARVRGEWAYEQFF.

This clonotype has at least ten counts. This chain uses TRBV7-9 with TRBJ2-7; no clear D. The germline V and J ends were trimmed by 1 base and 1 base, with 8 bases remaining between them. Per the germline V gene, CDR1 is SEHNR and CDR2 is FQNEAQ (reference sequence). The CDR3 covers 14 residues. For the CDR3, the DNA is TGTGCCAGCAGCTTAGGGATCGGATCCTACGAGCAGTACTTC. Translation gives CASSLGIGSYEQYF.

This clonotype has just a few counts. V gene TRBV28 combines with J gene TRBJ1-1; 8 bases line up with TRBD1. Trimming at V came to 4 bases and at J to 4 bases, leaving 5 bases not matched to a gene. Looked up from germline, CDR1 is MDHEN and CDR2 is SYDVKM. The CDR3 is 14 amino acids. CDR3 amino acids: CASSSDRAITEAFF. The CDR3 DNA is TGTGCCAGCAGTTCGGACAGGGCTATCACTGAAGCTTTCTTT.

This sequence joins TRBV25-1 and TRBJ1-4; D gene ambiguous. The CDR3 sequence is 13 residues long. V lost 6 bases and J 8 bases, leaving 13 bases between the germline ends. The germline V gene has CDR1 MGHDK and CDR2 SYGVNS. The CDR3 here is CASRRAHGEKLFF. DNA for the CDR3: TGTGCCAGCAGGAGGGCCCACGGGGAAAAACTGTTTTTT.

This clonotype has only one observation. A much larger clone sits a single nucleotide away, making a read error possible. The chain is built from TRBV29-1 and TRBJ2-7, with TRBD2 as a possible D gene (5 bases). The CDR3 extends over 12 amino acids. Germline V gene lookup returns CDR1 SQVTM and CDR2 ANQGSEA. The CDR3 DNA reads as TGCAGCGTTGAATCGGAGGCCTACGGGCAGTACTTC. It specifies CSVESEAYGQYF.

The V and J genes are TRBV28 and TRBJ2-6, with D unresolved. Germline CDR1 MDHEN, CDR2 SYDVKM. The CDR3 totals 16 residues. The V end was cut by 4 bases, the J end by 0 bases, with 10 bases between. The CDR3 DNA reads TGTGCCAGCAGTTCCCCCCTTTCCTCTGGGGCCAACGTCCTGACTTTC. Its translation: CASSSPLSSGANVLTF.

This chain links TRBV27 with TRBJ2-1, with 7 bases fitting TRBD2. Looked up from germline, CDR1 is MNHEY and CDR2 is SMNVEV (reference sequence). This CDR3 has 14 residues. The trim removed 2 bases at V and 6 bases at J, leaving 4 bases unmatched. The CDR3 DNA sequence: TGTGCCAGCAGTTTAGCGGGAGCTAGCAATGAGCAGTTCTTC. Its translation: CASSLAGASNEQFF.

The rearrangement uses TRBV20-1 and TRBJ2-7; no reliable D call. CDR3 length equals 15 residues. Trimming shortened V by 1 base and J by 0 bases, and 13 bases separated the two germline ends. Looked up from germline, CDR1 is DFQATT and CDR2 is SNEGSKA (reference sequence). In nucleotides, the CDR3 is TGCAGTGCTAGAGCCTCGCGGTCTAGCTCCTACGAGCAGTACTTC. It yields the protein CSARASRSSSYEQYF.

This chain's CDR3 is CASSLHGQGNYGYTF. For the CDR3, the DNA is TGTGCCAGCAGCCTCCATGGACAGGGAAACTATGGCTACACCTTC. The chain employs TRBV28 and TRBJ1-2; 8 positions match TRBD1. Germline loops: CDR1 MDHEN, CDR2 SYDVKM. This CDR3 region has 15 residues. The ends lost 6 bases at V and 2 bases at J; junction bases unmatched: 8.

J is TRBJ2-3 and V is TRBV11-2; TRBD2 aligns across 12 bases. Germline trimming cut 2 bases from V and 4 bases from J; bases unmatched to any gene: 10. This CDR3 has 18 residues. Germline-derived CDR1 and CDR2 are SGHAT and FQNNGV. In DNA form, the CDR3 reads TGTGCCAGCAGCTTAAGGCCGGGACTAGCGGGTGGGTCAGATACGCAGTATTTT. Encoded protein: CASSLRPGLAGGSDTQYF.

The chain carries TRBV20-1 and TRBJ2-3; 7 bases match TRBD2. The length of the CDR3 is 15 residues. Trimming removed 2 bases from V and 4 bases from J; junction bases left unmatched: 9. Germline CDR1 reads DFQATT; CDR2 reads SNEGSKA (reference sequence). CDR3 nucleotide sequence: TGCAGTGCTAGAACTGGCGGGAGTACCTCAGATACGCAGTATTTT. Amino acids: CSARTGGSTSDTQYF.

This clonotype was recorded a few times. For the CDR3, the DNA is TGCAGTGCTAGAGATCTGGCTGGGTCACCCCTCCACTTT. Residues: CSARDLAGSPLHF. The chain is built from TRBV20-1 and TRBJ1-6, with D unclear. The V gene lost 0 bases and the J gene lost 10 bases, with 10 bases spanning the gap. Germline assignment: CDR1 DFQATT and CDR2 SNEGSKA (reference sequence). The CDR3 contains 13 residues.

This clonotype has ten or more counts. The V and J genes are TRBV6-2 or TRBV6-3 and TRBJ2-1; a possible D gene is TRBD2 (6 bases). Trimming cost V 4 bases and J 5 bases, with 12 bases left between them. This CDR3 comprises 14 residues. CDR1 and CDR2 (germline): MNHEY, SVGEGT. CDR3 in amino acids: CASSLREINNEQFF. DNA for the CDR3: TGTGCCAGCAGTTTGCGGGAAATCAACAATGAGCAGTTCTTC.

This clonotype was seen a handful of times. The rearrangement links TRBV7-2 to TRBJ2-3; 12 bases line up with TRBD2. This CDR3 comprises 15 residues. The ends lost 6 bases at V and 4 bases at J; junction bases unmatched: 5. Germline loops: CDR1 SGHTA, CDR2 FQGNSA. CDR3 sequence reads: CASRKTSGGSDTQYF. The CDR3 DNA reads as TGTGCCAGCAGAAAGACTAGCGGGGGCTCAGATACGCAGTATTTT.

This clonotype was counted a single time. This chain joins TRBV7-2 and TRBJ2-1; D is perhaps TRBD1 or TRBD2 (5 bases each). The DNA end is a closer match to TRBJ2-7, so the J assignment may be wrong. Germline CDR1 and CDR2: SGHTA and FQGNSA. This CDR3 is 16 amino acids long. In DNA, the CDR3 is TGTGCCAGCAGCTTAGCAGGATTAGGGACCTACAATGAGCAGTACTTC. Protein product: CASSLAGLGTYNEQYF.

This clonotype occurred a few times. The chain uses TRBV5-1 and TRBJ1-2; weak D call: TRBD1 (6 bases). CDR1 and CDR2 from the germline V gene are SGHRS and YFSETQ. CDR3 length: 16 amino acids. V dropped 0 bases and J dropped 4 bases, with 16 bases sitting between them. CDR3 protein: CASSLGTPQGLYGYTF. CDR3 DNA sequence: TGCGCCAGCAGCTTGGGGACCCCACAGGGCCTCTATGGCTACACCTTC.

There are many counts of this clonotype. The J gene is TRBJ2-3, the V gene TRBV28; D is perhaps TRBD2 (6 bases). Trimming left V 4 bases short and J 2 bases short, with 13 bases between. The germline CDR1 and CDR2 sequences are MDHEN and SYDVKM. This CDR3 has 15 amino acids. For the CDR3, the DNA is TGTGCCAGCAGTTCGGGACTTCTCACCACAGATACGCAGTATTTT. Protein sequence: CASSSGLLTTDTQYF.

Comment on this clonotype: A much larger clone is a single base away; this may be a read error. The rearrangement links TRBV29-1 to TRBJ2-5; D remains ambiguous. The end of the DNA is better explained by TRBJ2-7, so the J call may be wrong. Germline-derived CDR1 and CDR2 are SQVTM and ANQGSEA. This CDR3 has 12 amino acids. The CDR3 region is CNVAQAAYEQYF. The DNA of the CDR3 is TGCAACGTTGCTCAGGCCGCCTACGAGCAGTACTTC.

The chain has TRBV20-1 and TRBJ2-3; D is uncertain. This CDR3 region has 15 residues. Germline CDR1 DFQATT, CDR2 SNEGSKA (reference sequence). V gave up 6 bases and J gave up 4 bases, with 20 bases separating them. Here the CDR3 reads CSASDRLGFSDTQYF. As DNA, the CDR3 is TGCAGTGCCAGTGACCGGCTGGGGTTTTCAGATACGCAGTATTTT.

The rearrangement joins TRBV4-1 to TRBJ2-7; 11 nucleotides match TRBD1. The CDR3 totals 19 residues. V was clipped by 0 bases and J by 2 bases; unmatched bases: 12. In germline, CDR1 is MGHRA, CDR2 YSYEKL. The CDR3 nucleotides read TGCGCCAGCAGCCAAGATCTCGGGACAGGGGGTAGTTCTACCTACGAGCAGTACTTC. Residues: CASSQDLGTGGSSTYEQYF.

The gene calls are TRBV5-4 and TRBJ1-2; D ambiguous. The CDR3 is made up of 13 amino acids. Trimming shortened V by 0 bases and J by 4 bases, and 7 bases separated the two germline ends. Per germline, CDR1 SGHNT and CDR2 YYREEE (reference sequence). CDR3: CASSLGFSYGYTF. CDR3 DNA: TGTGCCAGCAGCTTGGGGTTCAGCTATGGCTACACCTTC.

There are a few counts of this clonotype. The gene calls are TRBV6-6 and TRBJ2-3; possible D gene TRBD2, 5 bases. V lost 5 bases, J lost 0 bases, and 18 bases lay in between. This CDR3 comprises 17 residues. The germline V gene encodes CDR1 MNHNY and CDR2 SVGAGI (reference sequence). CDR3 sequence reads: CASSPTRAAPSTDTQYF. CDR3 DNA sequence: TGTGCCAGCAGTCCCACTAGAGCGGCCCCTAGCACAGATACGCAGTATTTT.

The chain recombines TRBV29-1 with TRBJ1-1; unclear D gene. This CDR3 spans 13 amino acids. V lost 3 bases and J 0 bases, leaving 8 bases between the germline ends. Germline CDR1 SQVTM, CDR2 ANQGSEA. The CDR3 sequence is CSVEARLNTEAFF. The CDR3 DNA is TGCAGCGTTGAGGCCAGGTTGAACACTGAAGCTTTCTTT. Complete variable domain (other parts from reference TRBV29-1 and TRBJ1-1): SAVISQKPSRDICQRGTSLTIQCQVDSQVTMMFWYRQQPGQSLTLIATANQGSEATYESGFVIDKFPISRPNLTFSTLTVSNMSPEDSSIYLCSVEARLNTEAFFGQGTRLTVV.

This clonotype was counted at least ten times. Here the CDR3 DNA reads TGTGCCAGCAGTTACGAAACCCACACTCCCTCTGGGGCCAACGTCCTGACTTTC. Translation: CASSYETHTPSGANVLTF. The rearrangement links TRBV6-2 or TRBV6-3 to TRBJ2-6; no clear D. The V and J ends lost 2 bases and 0 bases respectively, with 14 bases between them. There are 18 residues in the CDR3. From germline, CDR1 is MNHEY and CDR2 SVGEGT.

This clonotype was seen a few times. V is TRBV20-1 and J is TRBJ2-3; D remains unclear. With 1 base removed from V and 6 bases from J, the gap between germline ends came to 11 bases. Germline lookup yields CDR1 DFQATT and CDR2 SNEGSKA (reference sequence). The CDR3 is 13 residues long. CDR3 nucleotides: TGCAGTGCTAGAGGTCCGTACATCGATACGCAGTATTTT. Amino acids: CSARGPYIDTQYF.

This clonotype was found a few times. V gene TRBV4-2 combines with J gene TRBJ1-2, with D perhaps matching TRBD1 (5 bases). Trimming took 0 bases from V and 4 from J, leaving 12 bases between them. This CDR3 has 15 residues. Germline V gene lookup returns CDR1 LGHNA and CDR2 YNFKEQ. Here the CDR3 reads CASSQDRDYGYGYTF. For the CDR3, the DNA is TGTGCCAGCAGCCAAGACAGGGATTATGGCTATGGCTACACCTTC.

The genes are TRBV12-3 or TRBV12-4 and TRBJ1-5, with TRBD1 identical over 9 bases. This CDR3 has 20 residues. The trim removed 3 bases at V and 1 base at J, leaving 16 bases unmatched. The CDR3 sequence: CASSFSPGQGAIWSNQPQHF. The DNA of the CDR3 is TGTGCCAGCAGTTTCAGTCCGGGACAGGGTGCAATATGGAGCAATCAGCCCCAGCATTTT.

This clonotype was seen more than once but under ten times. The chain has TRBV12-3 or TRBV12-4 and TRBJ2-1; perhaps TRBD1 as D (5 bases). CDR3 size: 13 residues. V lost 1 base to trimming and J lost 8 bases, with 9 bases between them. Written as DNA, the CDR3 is TGTGCCAGCAGTTTAGGGGGCTCGGATGAGCAGTTCTTC. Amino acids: CASSLGGSDEQFF.

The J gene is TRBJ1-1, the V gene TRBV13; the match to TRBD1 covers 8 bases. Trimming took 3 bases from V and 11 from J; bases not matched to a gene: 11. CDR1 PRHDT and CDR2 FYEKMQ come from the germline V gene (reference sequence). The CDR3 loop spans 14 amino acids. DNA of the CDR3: TGTGCCAGCAGCTTTGGGCCAACTCCAGGGGGCGCTTTCTTT. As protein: CASSFGPTPGGAFF.